Listed here is a single TCR beta chain. Its antigen is unidentified. This entry comes from a study of cytomegalovirus exposure and HLA in healthy donors. Regarding the study as a whole: Analyzed later, association rates of TCRs varied across HLA loci, with DRB1 most and HLA-C fewest.

Each of the donors was a healthy bone marrow donor. This PCR relied on a set of 60 Vbeta primers and 13 Jbeta primers. Clones were sequenced by immunoSEQ multiplex PCR, and TCRdb holds only the in-frame ones, with some missing. The sample contains some 170,000 clones, approximately 80% of which appear only once. The junction had 3 bases not matched to a gene; V was cut back by 3 bases and J by 1 base. From germline, CDR1 is LNHDA and CDR2 SQIVND (reference sequence). There are 16 residues in the CDR3. This receptor was obtained from a woman under 30 in good health and CMV-seronegative. The sample taken for sequencing was PBMCs. J is TRBJ1-5 and V is TRBV19, with TRBD1 matching 10 bases. Here the CDR3 DNA reads TGTGCCAGTAGTATCCGGGGACAGGGGAGCAATCAGCCCCAGCATTTT. This encodes CASSIRGQGSNQPQHF.